This TCR beta chain derives from a study of CD8 T cells in ankylosing spondylitis. The V gene lost 6 bases and the J gene lost 3 bases, with 9 bases spanning the gap. Germline V gene lookup returns CDR1 MNHEY and CDR2 SMNVEV (reference sequence). The CDR3 has 13 residues. MiXCR was run by TCRdb on the 5' RACE reads, yielding one entry per CDR3 protein. The sample consists of 250,000 to 350,000 distinct CDR3 sequences, around 20% of them appearing once. The sequenced sample was blood, either unsorted or a sorted T cell fraction (not recorded which). This clonotype was sampled from a male donor with ankylosing spondylitis or in good health (not recorded which). This rearrangement joins TRBV27 to TRBJ2-1, with D possibly being TRBD2 (6 bases). The CDR3 reads CASSGSNYNEQFF. The CDR3 DNA reads as TGTGCCAGCAGCGGGAGTAACTACAATGAGCAGTTCTTC.